Presented here are 26 T cell receptor beta chains from one specimen sequenced in a study of blood T cell repertoires in COVID-19. Profiling relied on immunoSEQ multiplex PCR, and the TCRdb table lists in-frame clones only, not all of them. The data show about 82,000 clones, with approximately 80% seen just once and more than 10% held by the top ten. The sample consisted of peripheral blood. These receptors all stem from a middle-aged woman with active or convalescent COVID-19.

V usage is TRBV4-2 and J usage is TRBJ2-1; the D is unclear. Germline-derived CDR1 and CDR2 are LGHNA and YNFKEQ. Trimming shortened V by 0 bases and J by 0 bases, and 15 bases separated the two germline ends. This CDR3 has 18 amino acids. In DNA, the CDR3 is TGTGCCAGCAGCCAAGATCGGAGTACCTGGAGCTCCTACAATGAGCAGTTCTTC. It is translated as CASSQDRSTWSSYNEQFF.

For this clone: The junction departs from germline at one end; a sequencing error may be responsible. The same CDR3 can be traced to other DNA sequences in this sample. The V and J genes are TRBV5-1 and TRBJ2-2, with no clear D. The CDR3 runs 16 residues. Per germline, CDR1 SGHRS and CDR2 YFSETQ. CDR3 protein: CASSWLQSANTGELFF. Here the CDR3 DNA reads TGCGCCAGCAGCTGGCTCCAGAGCGCGAACACTGGGGAGCTGTTTTTT.

This rearrangement joins TRBV19 to TRBJ2-6; perhaps TRBD1 as D (6 bases). CDR3 size: 16 residues. V was shortened by 5 bases and J by 2 bases, with 13 bases between the two germline ends. Germline V gene lookup returns CDR1 LNHDA and CDR2 SQIVND (reference sequence). This CDR3 reads CASSGRRGAGANVLTF. In DNA, the CDR3 is TGTGCCAGTAGTGGACGCAGGGGAGCTGGGGCCAACGTCCTGACTTTC.

V gene TRBV11-1 combines with J gene TRBJ2-1; the match to TRBD2 covers 7 bases. CDR3 length: 14 amino acids. J lost 0 bases, V lost 5 bases, and 1 base had no gene match. Germline CDR1 and CDR2: SGHAT and FQDESV (reference sequence). CDR3 DNA: TGTGCCAGCAGCCCGGGAGGCTCCTACAATGAGCAGTTCTTC. Amino acid sequence: CASSPGGSYNEQFF. The full variable domain, completed using reference TRBV11-1 and TRBJ2-1, is EAEVAQSPRYKITEKSQAVAFWCDPISGHATLYWYRQILGQGPELLVQFQDESVVDDSQLPKDRFSAERLKGVDSTLKIQPAELGDSAMYLCASSPGGSYNEQFFGPGTRLTVL.

This clone was counted a single time. The chain joins TRBV6-2 or TRBV6-3 to TRBJ1-1, with D tentatively TRBD1 (5 bases). Germline CDR1 and CDR2: MNHEY and SVGEGT. Trimming removed 2 bases from V and 3 bases from J, with 10 bases in between. The CDR3 has 14 residues. CDR3 sequence: CASSYRDSYTEAFF. The CDR3 region has the DNA TGTGCCAGCAGTTACCGAGACAGCTACACTGAAGCTTTCTTT.

The J gene is TRBJ2-5, the V gene TRBV4-3; TRBD2 is a possible D gene (5 bases). Trimming took 4 bases from V and 1 from J, leaving 7 bases between them. CDR1 and CDR2 (germline): LGHNA, YSLEER. The CDR3 is 13 amino acids. Written as DNA, the CDR3 is TGCGCCAGCAGCCGGGAGTTCCAAGAGACCCAGTACTTC. Translating it yields CASSREFQETQYF.

V is TRBV28 and J is TRBJ2-5; D is perhaps TRBD1 (6 bases). The CDR3 runs 13 residues. Germline V gene data show CDR1 as MDHEN and CDR2 as SYDVKM. The V end was cut by 5 bases, the J end by 1 base, with 8 bases between. CDR3 nucleotide sequence: TGTGCCAGCAGTACAGGGCCCCAAGAGACCCAGTACTTC. This translates into CASSTGPQETQYF.

The genes are TRBV7-5 and TRBJ2-1; TRBD2 is taken as the D call from the table, unchecked against the DNA. TRBV7-5 is recorded as a pseudogene. The CDR3 length is 15 residues. CDR3 amino acids: CVRSPEGGSYNEQFF. The CDR3 nucleotides are TGTGTCAGAAGCCCTGAGGGCGGGTCCTACAATGAGCAGTTCTTC.

This chain connects TRBV2 to TRBJ2-1; 7 bases fit TRBD2. Germline values: CDR1 SNHLY, CDR2 FYNNEI. V lost 4 bases to trimming and J lost 0 bases; unmatched junction nucleotides: 9. The CDR3 is made up of 17 amino acids. The CDR3 protein is CASSASSGPSSYNEQFF. CDR3 DNA: TGTGCCAGCAGTGCGTCTAGCGGACCCAGCTCCTACAATGAGCAGTTCTTC.

A few counts support this clone. The chain joins TRBV6-5 to TRBJ2-7; 10 positions match TRBD1. The CDR3 consists of 15 residues. The V segment lost 4 bases and the J segment 2 bases; nucleotides outside the gene matches: 5. CDR1 is MNHEY, CDR2 SVGAGI, per germline. In DNA, the CDR3 is TGTGCCAGCAGTTTCGACAGGGGGCCGACCTACGAGCAGTACTTC. Protein product: CASSFDRGPTYEQYF.

The rearrangement links TRBV3-1 (or the pseudogene TRBV3-2) to TRBJ2-7; tentatively, D is TRBD2 (5 bases). The V gene's germline CDR1 is LGHDT and CDR2 YNNKEL (reference sequence). Trimming left V 0 bases short and J 5 bases short, with 14 bases between. CDR3 length: 15 amino acids. The CDR3 DNA is TGTGCCAGCAGCCAAGACCCGGGGATTTTTAACGAGCAGTACTTC. It translates to CASSQDPGIFNEQYF.

This clone was counted only a few times. The J gene is TRBJ1-5, the V gene TRBV19, with 8 bases identical to TRBD1. In germline, CDR1 is LNHDA, CDR2 SQIVND (reference sequence). With V trimmed by 2 bases and J by 4 bases, 7 bases remained unmatched. The CDR3 has 16 residues. CDR3 protein: CASSITGQGRNQPQHF. DNA of the CDR3: TGTGCCAGTAGTATAACTGGACAGGGTAGGAATCAGCCCCAGCATTTT.

CDR3 bases: TGCGCCAGCAGCTTGGAGGCCCCGGGACAGAGGAACACTGAAGCTTTCTTT. It specifies CASSLEAPGQRNTEAFF. The chain combines TRBV5-1 with TRBJ1-1; TRBD1 matches at 7 bases. Trimming took 0 bases from V and 1 from J; bases not matched to a gene: 9. The CDR3 totals 17 residues. Per germline, CDR1 SGHRS and CDR2 YFSETQ.

The rearrangement links TRBV7-2 to TRBJ2-7, with D perhaps matching TRBD2 (5 bases). V was clipped by 0 bases and J by 0 bases, with 6 bases between them. CDR1 and CDR2 (germline): SGHTA, FQGNSA. The CDR3 totals 14 residues. The DNA for the CDR3 is TGTGCCAGCAGCTTAGCGAGGGCCTCCTACGAGCAGTACTTC. Protein product: CASSLARASYEQYF.

The chain is built from TRBV4-2 and TRBJ1-6; no firm D call. Between the trimmed V and J ends, which lost 5 bases and 8 bases, there was a span of 13 bases. Germline-derived CDR1 and CDR2 are LGHNA and YNFKEQ. There are 14 residues in the CDR3. CDR3 DNA: TGTGCCAGCAGCGGGGAGGCGAGGGATTCACCCCTCCACTTT. It specifies CASSGEARDSPLHF.

V and J are TRBV19 and TRBJ1-1, with a possible D match to TRBD1 (6 bases). The germline CDR1 and CDR2 sequences are LNHDA and SQIVND (reference sequence). The CDR3 covers 17 residues. The germline V and J ends were trimmed by 6 bases and 1 base, with 21 bases remaining between them. The CDR3 nucleotides are TGTGCCAGTAGCCCAAAGGGGGGGGGCGCAGGGAACACTGAAGCTTTCTTT. Amino acid sequence: CASSPKGGGAGNTEAFF.

V gene TRBV28 combines with J gene TRBJ2-5; 9 bases are a match to TRBD2. CDR1 is MDHEN, CDR2 SYDVKM, per germline. V was pared by 7 bases and J by 3 bases, with 15 bases of the junction left unmatched. The CDR3 covers 17 residues. The CDR3 is CASTFWDGTSTKETQYF. As DNA, the CDR3 is TGTGCCAGCACCTTTTGGGATGGGACTAGCACGAAAGAGACCCAGTACTTC.

In DNA form, the CDR3 reads TGTGCCAGCAGTTTGGGCAGGGGAAACATTCAGTACTTC. Translation: CASSLGRGNIQYF. This chain connects TRBV12-3 or TRBV12-4 to TRBJ2-4; D possibly corresponds to TRBD1 (6 bases). Trimming removed 3 bases from V and 6 bases from J, with 9 bases in between. There are 13 residues in the CDR3.

The chain links TRBV28 to TRBJ2-1, with 7 bases aligning to TRBD2. The V gene's germline CDR1 is MDHEN and CDR2 SYDVKM. This CDR3 region has 15 residues. V lost 2 bases and J lost 7; bases outside the gene matches: 8. The CDR3 DNA reads TGTGCCAGCAGTTTAACCAGCGGGATTGTAAATGAGCAGTTCTTC. Amino acid sequence: CASSLTSGIVNEQFF.

The chain employs TRBV13 and TRBJ1-4; tentatively, D is TRBD1 (6 bases). CDR3 size: 16 residues. Germline V gene sequence: CDR1 PRHDT, CDR2 FYEKMQ (reference sequence). Trimming took 5 bases from V and 5 from J, leaving 18 bases between them. Written as DNA, the CDR3 is TGTGCCAGCAGCAAAATGGGAAAGCAGGGGAATGAAAAACTGTTTTTT. As protein: CASSKMGKQGNEKLFF.

The CDR3 protein is CASSQGTSGSNEQFF. CDR3 coding DNA: TGCGCCAGCTCACAAGGGACTAGCGGTTCCAATGAGCAGTTCTTC. The V gene is TRBV5-1, the J gene TRBJ2-1, with TRBD2 matching 11 bases. Germline V gene data show CDR1 as SGHRS and CDR2 as YFSETQ. The length of the CDR3 is 15 residues. J gave up 6 bases and V 7 bases, and 9 bases lay outside the gene matches.

V gene TRBV12-5 combines with J gene TRBJ2-3; D is unclear. The germline V gene has CDR1 LGHNT and CDR2 FRNRAP. V was trimmed by 0 bases and J by 4 bases, leaving 5 bases between them. The CDR3 loop spans 13 amino acids. CDR3 in DNA: TGTGCTAGTGGTTTGGTCAGCGCAGATACGCAGTATTTT. As protein: CASGLVSADTQYF.

The CDR3 region is CASSDSSGLGRGRSNQPQHF. The CDR3 coding sequence is TGTGCCAGCAGTGACTCGAGCGGGTTGGGCAGGGGGCGAAGCAATCAGCCCCAGCATTTT. V usage is TRBV6-4 and J usage is TRBJ1-5, with 8 bases lining up with TRBD1. Looked up from germline, CDR1 is MRHNA and CDR2 is SNTAGT. V lost 0 bases and J lost 1; bases outside the gene matches: 14. The CDR3 is 20 amino acids.

V is TRBV5-6 and J is TRBJ2-7; 8 nucleotides line up with TRBD1. Germline CDR1 reads SGHDT; CDR2 reads YYEEEE. The CDR3 has 14 amino acids. With V trimmed by 0 bases and J by 5 bases, 4 bases remained unmatched. This CDR3 is CASSLGQGKHEQYF. The CDR3 nucleotides are TGTGCCAGCAGCTTGGGACAGGGGAAGCACGAGCAGTACTTC.

V and J are TRBV9 and TRBJ1-4, with TRBD1 matching 8 bases. CDR1 and CDR2 (germline): SGDLS, YYNGEE. Trimming took 3 bases from V and 5 from J; bases not matched to a gene: 3. This CDR3 is built from 14 residues. CDR3 sequence: CASSADRGNEKLFF. The DNA for the CDR3 is TGTGCCAGCAGCGCCGACAGGGGCAATGAAAAACTGTTTTTT.

The chain joins TRBV29-1 to TRBJ1-2, with D maybe TRBD1 (6 bases). Germline V gene sequence: CDR1 SQVTM, CDR2 ANQGSEA. CDR3 length: 14 residues. The V end was cut by 6 bases, the J end by 6 bases, with 20 bases between. The CDR3 region is CSVMSHRDIDGYTF. The DNA of the CDR3 is TGCAGCGTAATGTCTCACCGGGACATTGATGGCTACACCTTC.